This is a list of T cell receptor beta chains from one sample in a study of breast tumors, draining lymph nodes, adjacent tissues. In TCRdb, the multiplex PCR reads were re-called with MiXCR into one record per CDR3 protein. This repertoire shows about 180,000 distinct CDR3 sequences, 25% to 40% found once; its top ten account for approximately 4.3%. Sequenced material: axillary lymph node tissue. The receptors originated from a female donor with breast cancer. Some clones in this sample may be carry-over from other donors' samples. Each CDR3 is given with its conserved first and last residue. Each record gives: D gene, V gene, J gene, clone size, CDR3 DNA, CDR3 protein. A D gene is named only where the DNA matches it firmly. The size of a clone is reported for some rows only, either as once, few or many, or as a class for expanded clones.

NA	TRBV27	TRBJ1-2	few	TGTGCCAGCAGTTTACGAGGGTCCTATCTGGGCTACACCTTC	CASSLRGSYLGYTF
NA	TRBV30	TRBJ1-2	NA	TGTGCCTGGACCCGGGATAGACCTTATGGCTACACCTTC	CAWTRDRPYGYTF
NA	TRBV27	TRBJ2-3	NA	TGTGCCAGCAAAAGCCAGAATTCAGGAGGTACGCAGTATTTT	CASKSQNSGGTQYF
TRBD1	TRBV12-3/TRBV12-4	TRBJ2-7	many	TGTGCCAGCGGGGACAGGGGATCCTACGAGCAGTACTTC	CASGDRGSYEQYF
NA	TRBV25-1	TRBJ2-2	many	TGTGCCAGCAGTGAATATCGGACGTCGAACACCGGGGAGCTGTTTTTT	CASSEYRTSNTGELFF
TRBD1	TRBV5-5	TRBJ2-5	once	TGTGCCAGCAGCTGGGGGACAGCGCATCAAGAGACCCAGTACTTC	CASSWGTAHQETQYF
NA	TRBV6-9	TRBJ2-1	NA	TGTGCCAGCGGAGTAGAAGGGACCTTAAACAATGAGCAGTTCTTC	CASGVEGTLNNEQFF
NA	TRBV11-2	TRBJ2-3	many	TGTGCCAGCAGCTTAGCAGGGTTTACAGATACGCAGTATTTT	CASSLAGFTDTQYF
NA	TRBV20-1	TRBJ1-6	many	TGCAGTGCTAGAGATTATCGAGGGGCGGACAATTCGCCCCTCCACTTT	CSARDYRGADNSPLHF
TRBD1	TRBV19	TRBJ1-2	many	TGTGCCAGTTCCCGGACAGGGGGAAACGGCTATGGCTACACCTTC	CASSRTGGNGYGYTF
NA	TRBV7-9	TRBJ1-2	NA	TGTGCCAGCAGCTTTGTGGCGGGAGGGAATGGCTACACCTTC	CASSFVAGGNGYTF
NA	TRBV29-1	TRBJ2-1	many	TGCAGCGTGCCGGACAGATTAGCTGTTGGGCAGTTCTTC	CSVPDRLAVGQFF
TRBD1	TRBV20-1	TRBJ2-1	many	TGCAGTGCTTCCGGGACAGTATACAATGAGCAGTTCTTC	CSASGTVYNEQFF
NA	TRBV2	TRBJ1-4	many	TGTGCCAGCAGTTTCGATAACACCGTTCGCCCTTTC	CASSFDNTVRPF
TRBD2	TRBV4-2	TRBJ2-1	many	TGTGCCAGCAGCCACCCGGATCGGACTAGTCCCTACAATGAGCAGTTCTTC	CASSHPDRTSPYNEQFF
NA	TRBV20-1	TRBJ1-2	many	TGCAGTGCTAGAGAGGTTGGGTTTGGCTACACCTTC	CSAREVGFGYTF
NA	TRBV12-3/TRBV12-4	TRBJ1-2	many	TGTGCCAGCAGTAGAGGGGCCGCTAACTATGGCTACACCTTC	CASSRGAANYGYTF
NA	TRBV7-2	TRBJ2-6	NA	TGTGCTAGCAGCCCCCTCAATGGGGGCCCCCGGGGGGCCAACGTCCTGACTTTC	CASSPLNGGPRGANVLTF
TRBD1	TRBV29-1	TRBJ2-1	NA	TGCAGAGTGGCGGGACAGGCTTTTGATGAGCAGTTCTTC	CRVAGQAFDEQFF
TRBD2	TRBV5-1	TRBJ2-1	many	TGCGCCAGCAGCCTTGGGACTAGCTTAGACAATGAGCAGTTCTTC	CASSLGTSLDNEQFF
TRBD1	TRBV12-3/TRBV12-4	TRBJ2-7	many	TGTGCCAGCAGCTTCACTCCGGGACAGGGTACCTACGAGCAGTACTTC	CASSFTPGQGTYEQYF
NA	TRBV7-2	TRBJ2-7	NA	TGTGCCAGCAGCTTAGAGCCGGGCACGAGGGCTTCCTACCAGCTGTACTTC	CASSLEPGTRASYQLYF
NA	TRBV4-2	TRBJ2-7	many	TGTGCCAGCAGCCAATCCGGGACAACCACCTACGAGCAGTACTTC	CASSQSGTTTYEQYF
NA	TRBV11-2	TRBJ2-7	few	TGTGCCAGCAGCTCAGTCGGGGGAGCGATGACCTACGAGCAGTACTTC	CASSSVGGAMTYEQYF
NA	TRBV5-4	TRBJ1-2	few	TGTGCCAGTAACTCCCCACAGGCTTCTGACGGGGCGCTGCATGGCTACACCTTC	CASNSPQASDGALHGYTF
NA	TRBV15	TRBJ2-3	once	TGTGCCACCAGCAGAGATCGGGGTAGGGACATTCAGTATTTT	CATSRDRGRDIQYF
TRBD1	TRBV5-4	TRBJ1-6	many	TGTGCCAGCAGCTCCAGGAGGGGGCAGAGTTCACCCCTCCACTTT	CASSSRRGQSSPLHF
TRBD1	TRBV7-9	TRBJ2-1	NA	TGTGCCAGCAGCGTATCAACAGGGGCGAGTTACAATGAGCAGTTCTTC	CASSVSTGASYNEQFF
NA	TRBV6-6	TRBJ2-7	NA	TGTGCCAGCGGTCTGCAGGTATTTGGCTACGAGCAGTACTTC	CASGLQVFGYEQYF
NA	TRBV6-2/TRBV6-3	TRBJ2-2	few	TGTGCCACCATGGACTTAGTTGCCGGGGAGCTGTTTTTT	CATMDLVAGELFF